Below are 23 T cell receptor beta chains sequenced from a single sample in a study of T cells in Graves' hyperthyroidism and ophthalmopathy. Amplification targeted TCR beta CDR3 regions from RNA transcripts. The HTBI primer set served for first-round RT-PCR of the TCR CDR3. TCRdb ran MiXCR on the multiplex PCR reads and lists one entry per CDR3 protein. The sample contains under 700,000 distinct CDR3 sequences, around 46% of which appear only once. Sequencing used peripheral blood or thyroid tissue (not recorded which). These receptors all come from a young woman with Graves' hyperthyroidism.

This rearrangement joins TRBV25-1 to TRBJ2-5, with 9 bases matching TRBD1. This CDR3 has 16 residues. The germline V gene has CDR1 MGHDK and CDR2 SYGVNS. J was trimmed by 0 bases and V by 6 bases; bases with no gene match: 8. The CDR3 protein is CASRGGTGRDQETQYF. The CDR3 nucleotides are TGTGCCAGCAGAGGGGGGACAGGGAGGGACCAAGAGACCCAGTACTTC.

This clonotype has only a few counts. V usage is TRBV7-9 and J usage is TRBJ2-2; D gene uncertain. Between the trimmed V and J ends, which lost 1 base and 6 bases, there was a span of 9 bases. CDR3 length: 14 residues. The germline CDR1 and CDR2 sequences are SEHNR and FQNEAQ (reference sequence). The CDR3 DNA is TGTGCCAGCAGCTTAGATCGGGTGTCCGGGGAGCTGTTTTTT. Residues: CASSLDRVSGELFF.

This chain uses TRBV29-1 with TRBJ1-4; no firm D call. The germline V gene has CDR1 SQVTM and CDR2 ANQGSEA. V was cut by 8 bases and J by 6 bases, with 10 bases left in between. CDR3 size: 11 residues. The CDR3 DNA sequence: TGCAGCTCCGATGATGATGAAAAACTGTTTTTT. Translated: CSSDDDEKLFF.

The chain has TRBV20-1 and TRBJ2-2; no clear D gene. V shed 0 bases and J shed 5 bases, with 7 bases lying between them. Germline V gene data show CDR1 as DFQATT and CDR2 as SNEGSKA (reference sequence). The CDR3 length is 13 residues. Here the CDR3 reads CSARDKDTGELFF. CDR3 in DNA: TGCAGTGCTAGAGATAAGGATACCGGGGAGCTGTTTTTT.

The chain recombines TRBV5-6 with TRBJ1-2, with D unresolved. V lost 3 bases to trimming and J lost 3 bases, with 9 bases between them. The germline V gene encodes CDR1 SGHDT and CDR2 YYEEEE. The CDR3 runs 13 residues. The CDR3 reads CASSSQVDYGYTF. The CDR3 coding sequence is TGTGCCAGCAGCTCGCAGGTGGACTATGGCTACACCTTC.

The chain employs TRBV6-1 and TRBJ2-6, with D perhaps matching TRBD1 (6 bases). Trimming stripped 8 bases from V and 0 bases from J, with 14 bases between. This CDR3 comprises 16 residues. Germline V gene lookup returns CDR1 MNHNS and CDR2 SASEGT. CDR3 loop: CASSPGASSGANVLTF. The CDR3, as DNA: TGTGCCAGCTCACCAGGGGCGAGCTCTGGGGCCAACGTCCTGACTTTC.

This clonotype was counted many times. CDR3 nucleotides: TGTGCCAGCAAGGGCAGGACATGGGAGACCCAGTACTTC. Protein sequence: CASKGRTWETQYF. This sequence joins TRBV6-5 and TRBJ2-5, with D possibly being TRBD1 (5 bases). The length of the CDR3 is 13 residues. The germline V gene encodes CDR1 MNHEY and CDR2 SVGAGI. V was pared by 7 bases and J by 5 bases, with 14 bases between.

This chain links TRBV14 with TRBJ2-7; D is possibly TRBD1 (5 bases). V lost 2 bases and J lost 2, with 13 bases in between. The CDR3 consists of 15 residues. CDR1 and CDR2 (germline): SGHDN, FVKESK. This CDR3 reads CASSQWVGETYEQYF. CDR3 coding DNA: TGTGCCAGCAGCCAATGGGTAGGGGAAACCTACGAGCAGTACTTC.

This CDR3 is CASSLEGYGNQPQHF. Written as DNA, the CDR3 is TGTGCCAGCAGTCTAGAGGGCTATGGAAATCAGCCCCAGCATTTT. The V call is TRBV2, the J call TRBJ1-5; D uncertain. The CDR3 totals 15 residues. Per germline, CDR1 SNHLY and CDR2 FYNNEI. V was pared by 5 bases and J by 4 bases, with 15 bases between.

The table lists this clonotype with a few counts. V and J are TRBV2 and TRBJ1-1; no definite D call. Germline V CDR1 and CDR2: SNHLY, FYNNEI. V shed 6 bases and J shed 4 bases, with 12 bases lying between them. This CDR3 comprises 13 residues. CDR3 loop: CASSPRDGTEAFF. In nucleotides, the CDR3 is TGTGCCAGCAGCCCGAGGGATGGCACTGAAGCTTTCTTT.

This clonotype came up many times. The rearrangement joins TRBV7-9 to TRBJ2-7; 7 bases align to TRBD1. The ends lost 1 base at V and 3 bases at J; junction bases unmatched: 3. The CDR3 runs 14 residues. Looked up from germline, CDR1 is SEHNR and CDR2 is FQNEAQ (reference sequence). This chain's CDR3 is CASSLGSGGYEQYF. The CDR3 DNA is TGTGCCAGCAGCTTAGGTTCAGGGGGCTACGAGCAGTACTTC.

The genes are TRBV19 and TRBJ1-4; D perhaps matches TRBD1 (5 bases). This CDR3 contains 13 residues. Germline assignment: CDR1 LNHDA and CDR2 SQIVND (reference sequence). Deletions cut 9 bases from V and 5 bases from J, with 13 bases between. CDR3 coding DNA: TGTGCCAGCGCGGGACGGAGGAATGAAAAACTGTTTTTT. Protein sequence: CASAGRRNEKLFF.

The J gene is TRBJ2-2, the V gene TRBV11-2; 9 nucleotides line up with TRBD1. This CDR3 contains 16 residues. Losses at the gene ends were 5 bases for V and 2 bases for J; bases not matched to a gene: 6. Germline V gene sequence: CDR1 SGHAT, CDR2 FQNNGV. The CDR3 region is CASSKPTGGNTGELFF. The DNA of the CDR3 is TGTGCCAGCAGCAAACCTACAGGGGGCAACACCGGGGAGCTGTTTTTT.

The sample holds a few counts of this clonotype. V and J are TRBV19 and TRBJ2-7; 14 bases map to TRBD2. Trimming removed 1 base from V and 7 bases from J; junction bases left unmatched: 9. CDR1 is LNHDA, CDR2 SQIVND, per germline (reference sequence). This CDR3 spans 17 amino acids. The CDR3 DNA sequence: TGTGCCAGTAGTATAGTTGGACTAGCGGGAGGAGCGGGAGAGCAGTACTTC. This gives the protein CASSIVGLAGGAGEQYF.

The chain has TRBV19 and TRBJ1-1; 8 nucleotides match TRBD1. The CDR3 extends over 16 amino acids. V lost 9 bases, J lost 1 base, and 13 bases stayed unmatched. CDR1 and CDR2 (germline): LNHDA, SQIVND (reference sequence). The CDR3 nucleotides read TGTGCCAGCAGCTTCTATGCCGGGACAGGGAACACTGAAGCTTTCTTT. Amino acid sequence: CASSFYAGTGNTEAFF.

The chain has TRBV20-1 and TRBJ2-5; maybe TRBD1 (5 bases). This CDR3 has 14 amino acids. The germline V and J ends were trimmed by 1 base and 5 bases, with 14 bases remaining between them. CDR1 is DFQATT and CDR2 is SNEGSKA in the germline V gene (reference sequence). In DNA form, the CDR3 reads TGCAGTGCTAGAGTAGCAGGGCGAAGGGAGACCCAGTACTTC. Its protein is CSARVAGRRETQYF.

V is TRBV2 and J is TRBJ1-5; 7 nucleotides align to TRBD1. Trimming took 6 bases from V and 3 from J; bases not matched to a gene: 11. Germline CDR1 and CDR2: SNHLY and FYNNEI. The CDR3 is 16 residues long. CDR3 coding DNA: TGTGCCAGCAGGGATCGCGACAGGGCGGACAATCAGCCCCAGCATTTT. This sequence encodes CASRDRDRADNQPQHF.

Ten or more counts support this clonotype. The V gene is TRBV10-3, the J gene TRBJ1-5; unclear D gene. Per the germline V gene, CDR1 is ENHRY and CDR2 is SYGVKD. The CDR3 consists of 14 residues. Trimming cost V 5 bases and J 1 base, with 9 bases left between them. CDR3 DNA: TGTGCCATCAGTAGAGAGGAGAGCAATCAGCCCCAGCATTTT. Translation: CAISREESNQPQHF.

This CDR3 is CSSEGQRSNQPQHF. The CDR3 DNA is TGCAGCAGTGAGGGACAGAGGAGCAATCAGCCCCAGCATTTT. The chain is built from TRBV29-1 and TRBJ1-5; 7 nucleotides agree with TRBD1. The V gene's germline CDR1 is SQVTM and CDR2 ANQGSEA. The trim removed 8 bases at V and 1 base at J, leaving 8 bases unmatched. This CDR3 region has 14 residues.

The rearrangement joins TRBV2 to TRBJ1-4; the D is unclear. V gave up 8 bases and J gave up 6 bases, with 16 bases separating them. Germline V gives CDR1 SNHLY, CDR2 FYNNEI. The CDR3 contains 14 residues. CDR3 sequence reads: CASGYQLDDEKLFF. The CDR3 DNA sequence: TGTGCCAGCGGGTACCAACTGGACGATGAAAAACTGTTTTTT. Looking up the rest from reference TRBV2 and TRBJ1-4 gives the full variable domain: EPEVTQTPSHQVTQMGQEVILRCVPISNHLYFYWYRQILGQKVEFLVSFYNNEISEKSEIFDDQFSVERPDGSNFTLKIRSTKLEDSAMYFCASGYQLDDEKLFFGSGTQLSVL.

V usage is TRBV12-3 or TRBV12-4 and J usage is TRBJ1-2, with 10 bases aligning to TRBD1. V dropped 5 bases and J dropped 5; count of bases not matched to a gene: 11. This CDR3 has 16 residues. The CDR3 bases are TGTGCCAGCAGTACTGACAGGGGACAGGGGAAGTATGGCTACACCTTC. It encodes CASSTDRGQGKYGYTF.

The V and J genes are TRBV24-1 and TRBJ2-2; no definite D call. Germline CDR1 reads KGHDR; CDR2 reads SFDVKD. V was shortened by 9 bases and J by 7 bases, with 2 bases between the two germline ends. The CDR3 sequence is 9 residues long. The CDR3 DNA reads TGTGCCACCCACGGGGAGCTGTTTTTT. It is translated as CATHGELFF.

The chain has TRBV7-9 and TRBJ1-5; the match to TRBD1 covers 7 bases. The CDR3 totals 15 residues. Germline V CDR1 and CDR2: SEHNR, FQNEAQ (reference sequence). V dropped 2 bases and J dropped 4; count of bases not matched to a gene: 5. CDR3 nucleotides: TGTGCCAGCAGCTTAAGACAGGGCATAAATCAGCCCCAGCATTTT. Amino acid sequence: CASSLRQGINQPQHF.